One T cell receptor beta chain is described in this entry. Antigen unknown. The record originates from a study of cytomegalovirus exposure and HLA in healthy donors. The study drew the donors from its roughly 110-subject validation cohort, separate from the approximately 700-subject first cohort. Study outcomes and limitations: Rarity held for most TCR sequences, but there were some public TCRs that occurred in many donors. First-cohort TCR clusters were later found to tend to co-occur in the roughly 110 validation repertoires.

Sequenced by immunoSEQ multiplex PCR; TCRdb stores in-frame clones only, minus some. The table lists about 200,000 clones, 80% to 90% of them singletons. V lost 4 bases to trimming and J lost 6 bases; unmatched junction nucleotides: 10. The CDR3 is made up of 15 amino acids. Germline values: CDR1 MNHEY, CDR2 SVGAGI. Sample: PBMCs. This chain joins TRBV6-5 and TRBJ2-5, with 8 nucleotides matching TRBD1. This TCR was sampled from a woman aged 18-29 years in good health and CMV-seropositive. The chain's CDR3 is CASSSGAGGAKTQYF. In nucleotides, the CDR3 is TGTGCCAGCAGTTCAGGAGCAGGGGGCGCAAAGACCCAGTACTTC.